One and the same sample provided the 11 T cell receptor beta chains below, sequenced in a study of low-dose radiotherapy and immunotherapy resistance in tumors. As to time point: after trial treatment. Regarding treatment: LDRT plus nivolumab, ipilimumab, low-dose cyclophosphamide and aspirin (RACIN trial). Primers used for first-strand cDNA, a TRAV- and TRBV-specific set, covered both alpha and beta chains. Amplification, which lasted approximately 19 PCR cycles, used a constant-region primer and V-primer adapter to amplify TCRs. TCRdb passed the reads through MiXCR, listing each CDR3 protein once. This sample has about 58,000 distinct CDR3 sequences, with about 23% found just once. Here the sequenced sample was PBMCs, taken after low-dose radiotherapy plus immunotherapy. The receptor source for this set is a male donor with prostate cancer.

Many counts were recorded for this clonotype. The rearrangement uses TRBV7-3 and TRBJ2-7; D ambiguous. V was shortened by 5 bases and J by 3 bases, with 14 bases between the two germline ends. CDR1 SGHTA and CDR2 FQGTGA come from the germline V gene. The CDR3 consists of 14 residues. CDR3 amino acids: CASSGVQNNYEQYF. DNA for the CDR3: TGTGCCAGCAGCGGTGTGCAGAACAACTACGAGCAGTACTTC. The complete variable domain, with remaining parts taken from reference TRBV7-3 and TRBJ2-7, reads GAGVSQTPSNKVTEKGKYVELRCDPISGHTALYWYRQSLGQGPEFLIYFQGTGAADDSGLPNDRFFAVRPEGSVSTLKIQRTERGDSAVYLCASSGVQNNYEQYFGPGTRLTVT.

There are many counts of this clonotype. This chain links TRBV5-5 with TRBJ2-5; 11 bases align to TRBD1. The CDR3 is made up of 17 amino acids. J gave up 4 bases and V 4 bases, and 12 bases lay outside the gene matches. CDR1 and CDR2 from the germline V gene are SGHKS and YYEKEE (reference sequence). Here the CDR3 DNA reads TGTGCCAGCAGCCGTGGACAGGGGGCAGTTTGGGGAGAGACCCAGTACTTC. Translating it yields CASSRGQGAVWGETQYF. The full variable domain, its missing parts supplied by reference TRBV5-5 and TRBJ2-5, is DAGVTQSPTHLIKTRGQQVTLRCSPISGHKSVSWYQQVLGQGPQFIFQYYEKEERGRGNFPDRFSARQFPNYSSELNVNALLLGDSALYLCASSRGQGAVWGETQYFGPGTRLLVL.

Ten or more counts support this clonotype. This sequence joins TRBV5-6 and TRBJ2-7; either TRBD1 or TRBD2 may supply D (5 bases each). Germline V gene lookup returns CDR1 SGHDT and CDR2 YYEEEE. V lost 0 bases and J lost 3, with 16 bases in between. This CDR3 is 16 amino acids long. CDR3 sequence (DNA): TGTGCCAGCAGCTTGGGGGACGGAGTGAGGTACTACGAGCAGTACTTC. It specifies CASSLGDGVRYYEQYF. Full variable domain (outside the CDR3, taken from reference TRBV5-6 and TRBJ2-7): DAGVTQSPTHLIKTRGQQVTLRCSPKSGHDTVSWYQQALGQGPQFIFQYYEEEERQRGNFPDRFSGHQFPNYSSELNVNALLLGDSALYLCASSLGDGVRYYEQYFGPGTRLTVT.

This clonotype was detected ten times or more. The gene calls are TRBV12-3 or TRBV12-4 and TRBJ2-2; D is undetermined. The V end lost 2 bases, the J end lost 0 bases, and 1 base lay between the germline ends. This CDR3 has 13 residues. CDR3 DNA sequence: TGTGCCAGCAGTTTAACGAACACCGGGGAGCTGTTTTTT. Translated, it gives CASSLTNTGELFF.

This clonotype was recorded at least ten times. The gene calls are TRBV6-2 or TRBV6-3 and TRBJ2-3; D may be TRBD1 or TRBD2 (5 bases each). Germline loops: CDR1 MNHEY, CDR2 SVGEGT. The CDR3 sequence is 15 residues long. Trimming took 0 bases from V and 1 from J, leaving 8 bases between them. The CDR3 reads CASSYSPGRTDTQYF. The CDR3 region has the DNA TGTGCCAGCAGTTACTCGCCGGGACGCACAGATACGCAGTATTTT.

This clonotype was observed at least ten times. The chain links TRBV28 to TRBJ1-3; no definite D call. The CDR3 totals 16 residues. Per germline, CDR1 MDHEN and CDR2 SYDVKM. V shed 5 bases and J shed 0 bases, with 14 bases lying between them. For the CDR3, the DNA is TGTGCCAGCAGTGCCCCCATTGGAGCCTCTGGAAACACCATATATTTT. Amino acids: CASSAPIGASGNTIYF.

This clonotype has a single count. The rearrangement uses TRBV9 and TRBJ2-5; D uncertain. Germline V gene data show CDR1 as SGDLS and CDR2 as YYNGEE. This CDR3 region has 15 residues. Trimming cost V 0 bases and J 11 bases, with 20 bases left between them. Written as DNA, the CDR3 is TGTGCCAGCAGCGTAGCCACCCACGAGATTGGTGAGCAGTACTTC. It yields the protein CASSVATHEIGEQYF.

The sample holds many counts of this clonotype. The chain joins TRBV6-2 or TRBV6-3 to TRBJ2-2; TRBD1 might be the D (6 bases). Germline V gene data show CDR1 as MNHEY and CDR2 as SVGEGT. V was clipped by 6 bases and J by 5 bases, with 13 bases between them. The CDR3 extends over 14 amino acids. The CDR3 is CASRKQGETGELFF. The CDR3 DNA follows: TGTGCCAGCAGAAAACAGGGCGAAACCGGGGAGCTGTTTTTT.

Details on this clonotype: This likely came from a read error, as a far larger clone is one base away. The conserved final phenylalanine or tryptophan is absent from the CDR3, which likely points to a read error. This chain uses TRBV6-6 with TRBJ1-1; the D gene is possibly TRBD1 (5 bases). Per the germline V gene, CDR1 is MNHNY and CDR2 is SVGAGI (reference sequence). The CDR3 runs to 15 residues. The V gene lost 8 bases and the J gene lost 0 bases, with 16 bases spanning the gap. CDR3: CASPRVRSLNTEAFL. The CDR3 DNA sequence: TGTGCCAGCCCCAGGGTTCGTTCACTGAACACTGAAGCTTTCCTT.

This clonotype appeared a few times. The CDR3 DNA is TGTGCCAGCAGGACAGTCGGTTCTGGCTACACCTTC. This encodes CASRTVGSGYTF. The chain couples TRBV12-3 or TRBV12-4 to TRBJ1-2, with D possibly TRBD1 on 5 matching bases. The CDR3 length is 12 residues. V was trimmed by 6 bases and J by 7 bases, leaving 12 bases between them.

Ten or more counts support this clonotype. The rearrangement joins TRBV5-1 to TRBJ2-2; TRBD1 agrees at 10 bases. CDR3 length: 16 amino acids. Trimming at V came to 4 bases and at J to 4 bases, leaving 7 bases not matched to a gene. CDR1 SGHRS and CDR2 YFSETQ come from the germline V gene. DNA of the CDR3: TGCGCCAGCAGCGACGACAGGGGGCAGGTCACCGGGGAGCTGTTTTTT. As protein: CASSDDRGQVTGELFF.